This is a list of T cell receptor beta chains from one sample in a study of human T cells and chemical hapten exposure. TCRdb re-analysed the RACE reads in MiXCR, keeping a single row per CDR3 protein. This sample carries some 360,000 distinct CDR3 sequences, more than 4.5% of them seen once, and the ten largest clones take approximately 2.4%. The specimen comprised whole blood, sampled in connection with sensitization to the hapten diphenylcyclopropenone (DPC). The source is a woman aged 45-65 years with alopecia areata. Some clones in this sample may be carry-over from other donors' samples. The CDR3 runs from the conserved cysteine through the conserved F or W. The D gene is left open where the match is weak. Not all rows give a size; the values are once, few, many and, for expanded clones, a class.

d_call,clone_size,v_call,j_call,cdr3_nt,cdr3_aa
NA,few,TRBV12-3/TRBV12-4,TRBJ2-2,TGTGCCAGCAGTCACCGGGGGCCCCATGGGGAGCTGTTTTTT,CASSHRGPHGELFF
NA,many,TRBV4-3,TRBJ2-5,TGCGCCAGCAGCTCGACCGACCAAGAGACCCAGTACTTC,CASSSTDQETQYF
NA,many,TRBV13,TRBJ2-5,TGTGCCAGCAGCTTAGGGACTACGGAGACCCAGTACTTC,CASSLGTTETQYF
TRBD1,many,TRBV7-8,TRBJ2-6,TGTGCCAGCAGCTTAGCGTATGACAGGGTGGGTGGGGCCAACGTCCTGACTTTC,CASSLAYDRVGGANVLTF
TRBD1,NA,TRBV29-1,TRBJ2-4,TGCAGCGTTCCAGGACAGGGGATGGGAAACATTCAGTACTTC,CSVPGQGMGNIQYF
TRBD1,NA,TRBV12-3/TRBV12-4,TRBJ1-1,TGTGCCAGCAGTGGCCGGACAGGGGCATACACTGAAGCTTTCTTT,CASSGRTGAYTEAFF
NA,few,TRBV10-3,TRBJ2-5,TGTGCCATCAGTGGCATGGGACAAGAGACCCAGTACTTC,CAISGMGQETQYF
TRBD2,NA,TRBV6-5,TRBJ2-1,TGTGCCAGCAGTTCGCTAGCGGGGGGGGTGGATGAGCAGTTCTTC,CASSSLAGGVDEQFF
TRBD1,NA,TRBV5-8,TRBJ1-1,TGTGCCAGCAGCCCGGGACAGGGGGCTTCGGGAGCTTTCTTT,CASSPGQGASGAFF
TRBD2,NA,TRBV3-1,TRBJ2-2,TGTGCCAGCAGCCAAGATCTACTAGCGGGGGCCCCCCCCGGGGAGCTGTTTTTT,CASSQDLLAGAPPGELFF
TRBD1,many,TRBV6-5,TRBJ2-2,TGTGCCAGTACAGGGGTCAGGACCGGGGAGCTGTTTTTT,CASTGVRTGELFF
TRBD1,many,TRBV7-2,TRBJ1-5,TGTGCCAGCAGCTCCCGGGACAGTTATCAGCCCCAGCATTTT,CASSSRDSYQPQHF
TRBD1,NA,TRBV7-9,TRBJ1-4,TGTGCCAGCAGCCCCCCCCTCGGACAGGGGCTACAAAAACTGTTTTTT,CASSPPLGQGLQKLFF
NA,NA,TRBV2,TRBJ1-5,TGTGCCAGCAAGACAGGTTATAGCAATCAGCCCCAGCATTTT,CASKTGYSNQPQHF
NA,NA,TRBV6-2/TRBV6-3,TRBJ1-2,TGTGCCACCAACGAACTTGCTGGGATTTCAGACAGCGGGGGTTATATTCCGGCTAACTATGGCTACACCTTC,CATNELAGISDSGGYIPANYGYTF
NA,many,TRBV28,TRBJ2-3,TGTGCCAGCAGTTTCCGAGGGAACACAGATACGCAGTATTTT,CASSFRGNTDTQYF
NA,many,TRBV28,TRBJ2-3,TGTGCCAGCAGTTTTCGGAGCACAGATACGCAGTATTTT,CASSFRSTDTQYF
NA,many,TRBV12-3/TRBV12-4,TRBJ2-3,TGTGCCAGCAGTTCCCCGGGAGCCTTGGAGCAGTATTTT,CASSSPGALEQYF
NA,many,TRBV7-2,TRBJ2-3,TGTGCCAGCAGCTCCTGGGCCCCGGCGGGAGATACGCAGTATTTT,CASSSWAPAGDTQYF
NA,many,TRBV7-9,TRBJ2-7,TGTGCCAGCAGCTTAGCGGGGGCCGGCTACGAGCAGTACTTC,CASSLAGAGYEQYF